This T cell receptor beta chain derives from a study of identical twins. Study results and limitations: Cord blood beta clonotypes present at high abundance carried fewer insertions; no such pattern appeared in memory repertoires. Zero-insertion analyses might be partly confounded by invariant T cells like MAIT and iNKT.

TCRdb reprocessed the 5' RACE reads via MiXCR and lists one record per CDR3 protein. The data contain 520,000 or so distinct CDR3 sequences, around 20% of them singletons. Trimming took 7 bases from V and 4 from J, leaving 13 bases between them. This CDR3 spans 14 amino acids. This clonotype was seen repeatedly, ten times or more. Its antigen is undetermined. Everyone who gave samples was a healthy Caucasian. The sample also formed part of further work on T cells expressing NK-cell markers. Turning to that study: For four donors, these clonotypes were likewise the leading ones in the CD3+CD56-NKG2C+ fraction.

The sequence derives from a young woman in good health. The gene calls are TRBV12-3 or TRBV12-4 and TRBJ2-2; D is undetermined. Source material: CD4+ T cells sorted from blood. CDR3 protein: CASNQNLITGELFF. CDR3 in DNA: TGTGCCAGCAACCAGAACCTAATCACCGGGGAGCTGTTTTTT.